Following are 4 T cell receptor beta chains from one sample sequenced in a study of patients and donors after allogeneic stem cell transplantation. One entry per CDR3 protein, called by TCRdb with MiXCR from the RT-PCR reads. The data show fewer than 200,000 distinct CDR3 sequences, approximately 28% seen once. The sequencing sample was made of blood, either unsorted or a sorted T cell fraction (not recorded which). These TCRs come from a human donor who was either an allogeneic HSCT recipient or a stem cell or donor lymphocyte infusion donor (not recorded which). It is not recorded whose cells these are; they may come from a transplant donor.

The CDR3 DNA sequence: TGTGCCAGCAGCTTAGCGGCCCTCCAGGATGAGCAGTACTTC. Amino acids: CASSLAALQDEQYF. This sequence joins TRBV7-6 and TRBJ2-7; D ambiguous. The germline gives CDR1 SGHVS, CDR2 FNYEAQ. Trimming stripped 0 bases from V and 7 bases from J, with 13 bases between. CDR3 length equals 14 residues.

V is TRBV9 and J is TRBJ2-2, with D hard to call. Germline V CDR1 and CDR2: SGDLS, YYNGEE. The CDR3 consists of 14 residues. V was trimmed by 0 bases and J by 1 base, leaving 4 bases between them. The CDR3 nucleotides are TGTGCCAGCAGCGTAGGGGGGAACACCGGGGAGCTGTTTTTT. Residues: CASSVGGNTGELFF. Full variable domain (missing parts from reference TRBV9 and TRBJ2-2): DSGVTQTPKHLITATGQRVTLRCSPRSGDLSVYWYQQSLDQGLQFLIQYYNGEERAKGNILERFSAQQFPDLHSELNLSSLELGDSALYFCASSVGGNTGELFFGEGSRLTVL.

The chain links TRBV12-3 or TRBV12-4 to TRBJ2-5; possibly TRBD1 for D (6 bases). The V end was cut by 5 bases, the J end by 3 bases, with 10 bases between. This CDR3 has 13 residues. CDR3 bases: TGTGCCAGCAGTCCTACAGGGAAAGAGACCCAGTACTTC. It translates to CASSPTGKETQYF.

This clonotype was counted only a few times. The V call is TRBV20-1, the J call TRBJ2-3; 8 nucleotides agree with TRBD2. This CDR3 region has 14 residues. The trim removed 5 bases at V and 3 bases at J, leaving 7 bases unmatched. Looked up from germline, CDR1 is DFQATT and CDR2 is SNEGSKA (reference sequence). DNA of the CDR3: TGCAGTGCTGCCCGGCGGGAGGTAACAGATACGCAGTATTTT. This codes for CSAARREVTDTQYF.